This T cell receptor beta chain was observed in a study of T cell clones after liver transplantation. Overall study: A pre-transplant mixed lymphocyte reaction with TCRbeta sequencing defined graft-donor-reactive clones followed in post-transplant blood. Samples came pre-transplant, pre-randomization before withdrawal, and post-randomization after withdrawal ended. General study findings and limits: Conclusions were preliminary, with small, heterogeneous patient groups.

This clone was recorded only once. What it binds is not known. This table comes from immunoSEQ multiplex PCR, and its TCRdb copy is limited to in-frame clones, with some not included. Of tens of thousands of clones in the sample, around 75% are singletons; the top ten hold approximately 16%. This CDR3 spans 15 amino acids. Looked up from germline, CDR1 is SGDLS and CDR2 is YYNGEE. Unmatched junction bases numbered 8, after V lost 0 bases and J lost 5 bases. The sequence came from a human donor who received a liver transplant. The sample was CD4+ T cells from blood, taken before liver transplant. The V gene is TRBV9, the J gene TRBJ2-7; 7 nucleotides line up with TRBD1. CDR3 in DNA: TGTGCCAGCAGCGTAGCACAGGGGATCCGTAACGAGCAGTACTTC. Translating gives CASSVAQGIRNEQYF.